Following are 20 T cell receptor beta chains from one sample sequenced in a study of cytomegalovirus exposure and HLA in healthy donors. Primers for the PCR totalled 60 Vbeta and 13 Jbeta. Assay: immunoSEQ multiplex PCR; the TCRdb copy retains only in-frame clones and omits some. The repertoire consists of roughly 120,000 clones, with around 78% occurring once and the leading ten covering 1.9%. The sequenced material came from PBMCs. All receptors come from a man aged 50-60 years in good health and CMV-seronegative.

This clone came up once. The chain recombines TRBV7-9 with TRBJ2-4, with 14 nucleotides matching TRBD2. The CDR3 spans 14 residues. Germline-derived CDR1 and CDR2 are SEHNR and FQNEAQ (reference sequence). The V and J ends lost 4 bases and 8 bases, in that order; junction bases with no gene match: 1. CDR3 amino acids: CASSSGLAGDIQYF. The CDR3 DNA is TGTGCCAGCAGCTCGGGACTAGCGGGGGACATTCAGTACTTC. Full variable domain (outside the CDR3, taken from reference TRBV7-9 and TRBJ2-4): DTGVSQNPRHKITKRGQNVTFRCDPISEHNRLYWYRQTLGQGPEFLTYFQNEAQLEKSRLLSDRFSAERPKGSFSTLEIQRTEQGDSAMYLCASSSGLAGDIQYFGAGTRLSVL.

The CDR3 is CASSSGSRTDTQYF. CDR3 in DNA: TGTGCCAGCAGTAGCGGGTCGCGCACAGATACGCAGTATTTT. The chain links TRBV6-6 to TRBJ2-3; a possible D gene is TRBD2 (6 bases). The V and J ends lost 5 bases and 1 base respectively, with 10 bases between them. Germline assignment: CDR1 MNHNY and CDR2 SVGAGI (reference sequence). The CDR3 consists of 14 residues.

This clone turned up a few times. The chain employs TRBV9 and TRBJ2-5; 7 bases line up with TRBD2. The CDR3 is made up of 14 amino acids. V lost 4 bases to trimming and J lost 7 bases; unmatched junction nucleotides: 10. Germline assignment: CDR1 SGDLS and CDR2 YYNGEE. The CDR3 spells CASSPDPREGTQYF. In nucleotides, the CDR3 is TGTGCCAGCAGCCCAGATCCCAGGGAGGGGACCCAGTACTTC.

This chain joins TRBV9 and TRBJ2-3; 7 nucleotides agree with TRBD1. The CDR3 has 13 residues. The V gene's germline CDR1 is SGDLS and CDR2 YYNGEE. The V segment lost 4 bases and the J segment 3 bases; nucleotides outside the gene matches: 2. The CDR3 spells CASSSQGTDTQYF. In nucleotides, the CDR3 is TGTGCCAGCAGCTCACAGGGGACAGATACGCAGTATTTT.

This chain links TRBV6-5 with TRBJ1-4; no firm D call. The V and J ends lost 0 bases and 7 bases respectively, with 15 bases between them. This CDR3 has 16 residues. Germline V gives CDR1 MNHEY, CDR2 SVGAGI. CDR3 protein: CASSYSGPRGGEKLFF. CDR3 bases: TGTGCCAGCAGTTACTCTGGCCCCCGAGGAGGTGAAAAACTGTTTTTT.

Only a few counts were recorded for this clone. The genes are TRBV9 and TRBJ1-2; no firm D call. The germline V gene encodes CDR1 SGDLS and CDR2 YYNGEE. V was cut by 4 bases and J by 2 bases, with 18 bases left in between. The CDR3 is 16 amino acids. The CDR3 bases are TGTGCCAGCAGCCCTTCGACTGGGTCTTTCAACTATGGCTACACCTTC. It translates to CASSPSTGSFNYGYTF.

V is TRBV4-3 and J is TRBJ1-5; possible D gene TRBD1, 6 bases. The length of the CDR3 is 15 residues. V gave up 4 bases and J gave up 7 bases, with 17 bases separating them. CDR1 and CDR2 from the germline V gene are LGHNA and YSLEER. CDR3 residues: CASSRLKQGTQPQHF. The CDR3 DNA reads as TGCGCCAGCAGCCGCCTCAAGCAGGGGACCCAGCCCCAGCATTTT.

The chain employs TRBV5-6 and TRBJ2-1; 9 bases fit TRBD1. The V segment lost 4 bases and the J segment 8 bases; nucleotides outside the gene matches: 10. Germline V CDR1 and CDR2: SGHDT, YYEEEE. The CDR3 sequence is 15 residues long. The CDR3 is CASSPLRQGGDEQFF. The CDR3, as DNA: TGTGCCAGCAGCCCCCTACGACAGGGGGGCGATGAGCAGTTCTTC.

This chain links TRBV6-5 with TRBJ1-2; 10 nucleotides match TRBD1. The germline V gene encodes CDR1 MNHEY and CDR2 SVGAGI. V was clipped by 2 bases and J by 8 bases; unmatched bases: 5. The CDR3 is made up of 14 amino acids. CDR3 region: CASSYRGQGIGYTF. Written as DNA, the CDR3 is TGTGCCAGCAGTTACCGGGGACAGGGGATCGGCTACACCTTC.

V is TRBV9 and J is TRBJ2-1; D gene ambiguous. V gave up 4 bases and J gave up 0 bases, with 17 bases separating them. Germline CDR1 is SGDLS and CDR2 is YYNGEE. CDR3 length equals 17 residues. The DNA of the CDR3 is TGTGCCAGCAGCCCCTTGACATCCCCGAGCTCCTACAATGAGCAGTTCTTC. Amino acids: CASSPLTSPSSYNEQFF.

This chain joins TRBV28 and TRBJ1-1; D ambiguous. This CDR3 comprises 13 residues. In germline, CDR1 is MDHEN, CDR2 SYDVKM. V lost 7 bases to trimming and J lost 0 bases, with 9 bases between them. The chain's CDR3 is CASKGGLNTEAFF. The CDR3 DNA sequence: TGTGCCAGCAAAGGAGGGCTGAACACTGAAGCTTTCTTT.

This chain connects TRBV7-2 to TRBJ2-3; 7 bases are a match to TRBD2. Germline V gives CDR1 SGHTA, CDR2 FQGNSA. J lost 8 bases, V lost 6 bases, and 2 bases had no gene match. The CDR3 runs 11 residues. CDR3 nucleotides: TGTGCCAGCAGAGGGGAGGGTACGCAGTATTTT. The encoded protein is CASRGEGTQYF.

V gene TRBV7-2 combines with J gene TRBJ2-7; TRBD2 is a possible D gene (7 bases). The CDR3 totals 16 residues. Germline V lookup: CDR1 SGHTA, CDR2 FQGNSA. The V end lost 0 bases, the J end lost 1 base, and 13 bases lay between the germline ends. The CDR3: CASSLAGGPASYEQYF. The CDR3 nucleotides are TGTGCCAGCAGCTTAGCGGGGGGGCCAGCATCCTACGAGCAGTACTTC.

The rearrangement joins TRBV7-2 to TRBJ2-1, with a tentative D call TRBD1 (6 bases). Germline assignment: CDR1 SGHTA and CDR2 FQGNSA. Deletions cut 6 bases from V and 8 bases from J, with 17 bases between. This CDR3 comprises 14 residues. This CDR3 is CASSTRRTVDEQFF. The CDR3 DNA sequence: TGTGCCAGCAGTACTAGACGGACAGTCGATGAGCAGTTCTTC.

J is TRBJ2-1 and V is TRBV6-1, with 8 bases that match TRBD1. The V gene's germline CDR1 is MNHNS and CDR2 SASEGT. This CDR3 contains 15 residues. After removal of 10 bases from V and 7 bases from J, the junction contained 15 bases not matched to a gene. The CDR3 here is CATVGSTGARNEQFF. In DNA form, the CDR3 reads TGTGCCACCGTGGGGTCGACAGGGGCGAGGAATGAGCAGTTCTTC.

The table lists this clone with a few counts. This chain uses TRBV11-2 with TRBJ2-3, with 8 bases identical to TRBD2. Germline CDR1 SGHAT, CDR2 FQNNGV. V lost 10 bases and J lost 5; bases outside the gene matches: 8. This CDR3 comprises 13 residues. CDR3 coding DNA: TGTGCCACGGTGGAGCGGGAGATAGATACGCAGTATTTT. Translated: CATVEREIDTQYF.

The genes are TRBV7-2 and TRBJ2-2; tentatively, D is TRBD1 (5 bases). Trimming removed 5 bases at V and 1 base at J, with 17 bases between. The CDR3 is made up of 17 amino acids. Germline V CDR1 and CDR2: SGHTA, FQGNSA. The CDR3 sequence: CASSPQVTRVNTGELFF. For the CDR3, the DNA is TGTGCCAGCAGCCCACAGGTGACTCGGGTGAACACCGGGGAGCTGTTTTTT. The full variable domain, rest sourced from reference TRBV7-2 and TRBJ2-2, is GAGVSQSPSNKVTEKGKDVELRCDPISGHTALYWYRQSLGQGLEFLIYFQGNSAPDKSGLPSDRFSAERTGGSVSTLTIQRTQQEDSAVYLCASSPQVTRVNTGELFFGEGSRLTVL.

To note about this clone: At one end, the junction sequence differs from germline, possibly due to a read error. The rearrangement joins TRBV7-9 to TRBJ1-1, with 11 bases that match TRBD1. In germline, CDR1 is SEHNR, CDR2 FQNEAQ (reference sequence). CDR3 length: 14 residues. The CDR3 region has the DNA TGTTCCAGCAGCCTGGGGACAGGGGGTAATGAAGCTTTCTTT. Protein sequence: CSSSLGTGGNEAFF.

This chain links TRBV5-5 with TRBJ1-2; possible D gene TRBD1, 5 bases. Germline CDR1 and CDR2: SGHKS and YYEKEE (reference sequence). The CDR3 extends over 13 amino acids. With 4 bases removed from V and 2 bases from J, the gap between germline ends came to 9 bases. The DNA for the CDR3 is TGTGCCAGCAGCCCCGACAGAAACTATGGCTACACCTTC. This translates into CASSPDRNYGYTF.

This sequence joins TRBV5-1 and TRBJ1-3; weak D call: TRBD1 (5 bases). The V gene's germline CDR1 is SGHRS and CDR2 YFSETQ. The CDR3 totals 16 residues. V lost 0 bases and J 0 bases, leaving 10 bases between the germline ends. CDR3 in amino acids: CASSLVGADSGNTIYF. CDR3 DNA sequence: TGCGCCAGCAGCTTGGTAGGGGCAGACTCTGGAAACACCATATATTTT.